Shown below are 12 T cell receptor beta chains from a single sample sequenced in a study of technical replicates of blood from a few donors. The table came from immunoSEQ multiplex PCR; TCRdb's copy has only in-frame clones and leaves some out. The table records more than 90,000 clones, about 94% of them present only once. Material: T cells isolated from PBMCs. These receptors were collected from a human donor in good health.

This rearrangement joins TRBV7-6 to TRBJ2-7; D possibly corresponds to TRBD1 (6 bases). The CDR3 is 15 amino acids. The V and J ends lost 4 bases and 6 bases respectively, with 19 bases between them. The germline CDR1 and CDR2 sequences are SGHVS and FNYEAQ. This CDR3 is CASSSGVGSESEQYF. DNA for the CDR3: TGTGCCAGCAGCTCAGGGGTGGGGTCCGAAAGCGAGCAGTACTTC. The entire variable domain, with the rest obtained from reference TRBV7-6 and TRBJ2-7, is as follows: GAGVSQSPRYKVTKRGQDVALRCDPISGHVSLYWYRQALGQGPEFLTYFNYEAQQDKSGLPNDRFSAERPEGSISTLTIQRTEQRDSAMYRCASSSGVGSESEQYFGPGTRLTVT.

The V call is TRBV5-1, the J call TRBJ2-7, with D perhaps matching TRBD2 (6 bases). CDR1 and CDR2 (germline): SGHRS, YFSETQ. The V gene lost 3 bases and the J gene lost 3 bases, with 10 bases spanning the gap. This CDR3 is 13 amino acids long. The chain's CDR3 is CASSSGLRYEQYF. The DNA for the CDR3 is TGCGCCAGCAGCTCGGGACTCCGCTACGAGCAGTACTTC. The full variable domain, rest sourced from reference TRBV5-1 and TRBJ2-7, is KAGVTQTPRYLIKTRGQQVTLSCSPISGHRSVSWYQQTPGQGLQFLFEYFSETQRNKGNFPGRFSGRQFSNSRSEMNVSTLELGDSALYLCASSSGLRYEQYFGPGTRLTVT.

V gene TRBV7-9 combines with J gene TRBJ2-2, with 9 bases fitting TRBD2. Per germline, CDR1 SEHNR and CDR2 FQNEAQ (reference sequence). CDR3 length: 14 amino acids. V was clipped by 3 bases and J by 6 bases; unmatched bases: 2. Written as DNA, the CDR3 is TGTGCCAGCAGCTTGTCTAGCGGGGCCGGGGAGCTGTTTTTT. It translates to CASSLSSGAGELFF.

The J gene is TRBJ2-7, the V gene TRBV6-6, with 7 bases aligning to TRBD2. The J segment lost 3 bases and the V segment lost 5 bases, leaving 13 bases of the junction unmatched. The CDR3 totals 16 residues. Per the germline V gene, CDR1 is MNHNY and CDR2 is SVGAGI (reference sequence). The CDR3 region has the DNA TGTGCCAGCAGTACCCCTTTGGGAGGGAAGAGCTACGAGCAGTACTTC. It yields the protein CASSTPLGGKSYEQYF.

The rearrangement links TRBV11-2 to TRBJ2-7; 7 bases are shared with TRBD2. The CDR3 extends over 15 amino acids. The V gene end was trimmed by 3 bases and the J gene end by 1 base; junction bases not matched to a gene: 6. From germline, CDR1 is SGHAT and CDR2 FQNNGV. The CDR3 is CASSLAGLPSYEQYF. The CDR3 nucleotides are TGTGCCAGCAGCTTGGCGGGACTACCGTCCTACGAGCAGTACTTC.

The V gene is TRBV2, the J gene TRBJ1-5; 8 nucleotides match TRBD1. V was clipped by 5 bases and J by 5 bases; unmatched bases: 8. Germline CDR1 is SNHLY and CDR2 is FYNNEI. The CDR3 runs 15 residues. The CDR3 nucleotides read TGTGCCAGCAGTAAGGACAGGGTCCGATATCAGCCCCAGCATTTT. It is translated as CASSKDRVRYQPQHF.

The V call is TRBV5-6, the J call TRBJ2-5, with TRBD1 identical over 8 bases. CDR3 length: 17 residues. After removal of 3 bases from V and 5 bases from J, the junction contained 15 bases not matched to a gene. Germline values: CDR1 SGHDT, CDR2 YYEEEE. The CDR3 reads CASSSTSDRAPGETQYF. The CDR3 bases are TGTGCCAGCAGCTCGACCTCGGACAGGGCCCCCGGGGAGACCCAGTACTTC.

V gene TRBV5-4 combines with J gene TRBJ1-3; 9 nucleotides line up with TRBD1. The CDR3 runs to 15 residues. The junction had 2 bases not matched to a gene; V was cut back by 0 bases and J by 4 bases. Germline assignment: CDR1 SGHNT and CDR2 YYREEE (reference sequence). The CDR3 bases are TGTGCCAGCAGCTTGGGCGGGACAGGGGGAAACACCATATATTTT. It is translated as CASSLGGTGGNTIYF.

The rearrangement links TRBV11-2 to TRBJ2-6, with D perhaps TRBD1 (5 bases). V lost 3 bases and J 2 bases, leaving 11 bases between the germline ends. This CDR3 is built from 16 residues. Germline V gives CDR1 SGHAT, CDR2 FQNNGV. Here the CDR3 DNA reads TGTGCCAGCAGCTTCGGTAGGGGAACTGGGGCCAACGTCCTGACTTTC. Translating it yields CASSFGRGTGANVLTF.

This clone was recorded only once. The V gene is TRBV4-1, the J gene TRBJ2-7; 9 positions match TRBD1. Germline trimming cut 4 bases from V and 4 bases from J; bases unmatched to any gene: 5. Germline V gene data show CDR1 as MGHRA and CDR2 as YSYEKL. There are 14 residues in the CDR3. The CDR3, as DNA: TGCGCCAGCAGCCCACAGGGGGCCTGGTACGAGCAGTACTTC. It translates to CASSPQGAWYEQYF.

The table lists this clone with a count of one. The genes are TRBV5-6 and TRBJ1-5, with D possibly being TRBD1 (5 bases). This CDR3 comprises 13 residues. Trimming removed 2 bases at V and 6 bases at J, with 9 bases between. Per the germline V gene, CDR1 is SGHDT and CDR2 is YYEEEE. The CDR3 sequence: CASSLSGAQPQHF. Written as DNA, the CDR3 is TGTGCCAGCAGCTTAAGCGGGGCTCAGCCCCAGCATTTT.

This chain connects TRBV11-3 to TRBJ2-3; maybe TRBD2 (6 bases). V was cut by 4 bases and J by 4 bases, with 6 bases left in between. This CDR3 contains 12 residues. From germline, CDR1 is SGHNT and CDR2 YENEEA. The CDR3 sequence: CASSSGADTQYF. CDR3 in DNA: TGTGCCAGCAGCTCGGGGGCAGATACGCAGTATTTT.